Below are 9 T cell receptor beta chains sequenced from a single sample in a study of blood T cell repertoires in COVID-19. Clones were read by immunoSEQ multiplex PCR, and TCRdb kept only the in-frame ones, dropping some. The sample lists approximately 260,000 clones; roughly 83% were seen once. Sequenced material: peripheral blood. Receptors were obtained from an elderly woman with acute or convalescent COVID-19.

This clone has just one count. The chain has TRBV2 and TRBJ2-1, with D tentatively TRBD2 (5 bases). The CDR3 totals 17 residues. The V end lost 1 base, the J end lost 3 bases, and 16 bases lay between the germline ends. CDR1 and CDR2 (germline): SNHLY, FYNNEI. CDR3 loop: CASSEGTGFAGYNEQFF. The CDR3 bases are TGTGCCAGCAGTGAAGGGACCGGATTTGCGGGCTACAATGAGCAGTTCTTC.

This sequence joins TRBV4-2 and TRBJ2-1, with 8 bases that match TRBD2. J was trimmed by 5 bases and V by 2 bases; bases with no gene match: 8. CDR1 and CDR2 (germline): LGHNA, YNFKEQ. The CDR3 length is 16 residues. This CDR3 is CASSQNPGGTNNEQFF. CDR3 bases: TGTGCCAGCAGCCAAAACCCGGGGGGGACGAACAATGAGCAGTTCTTC.

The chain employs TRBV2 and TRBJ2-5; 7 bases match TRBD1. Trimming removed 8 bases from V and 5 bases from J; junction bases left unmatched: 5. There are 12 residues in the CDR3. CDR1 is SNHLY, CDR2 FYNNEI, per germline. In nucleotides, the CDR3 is TGTGCCAGCCACAGGGGCGGGGAGACCCAGTACTTC. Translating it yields CASHRGGETQYF.

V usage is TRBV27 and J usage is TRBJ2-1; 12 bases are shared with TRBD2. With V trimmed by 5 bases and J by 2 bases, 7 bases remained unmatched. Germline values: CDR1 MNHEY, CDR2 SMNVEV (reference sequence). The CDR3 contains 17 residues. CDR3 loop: CASSRRTSGTPYNEQFF. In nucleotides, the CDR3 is TGTGCCAGCAGTAGAAGGACTAGCGGGACCCCCTACAATGAGCAGTTCTTC.

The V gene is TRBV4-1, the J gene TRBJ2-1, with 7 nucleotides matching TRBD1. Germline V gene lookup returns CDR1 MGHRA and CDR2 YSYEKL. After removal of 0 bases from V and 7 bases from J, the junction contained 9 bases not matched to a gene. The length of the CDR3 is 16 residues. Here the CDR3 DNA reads TGCGCCAGCAGCCAAGATAGAGACAGGGCTGTGAATGAGCAGTTCTTC. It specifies CASSQDRDRAVNEQFF.

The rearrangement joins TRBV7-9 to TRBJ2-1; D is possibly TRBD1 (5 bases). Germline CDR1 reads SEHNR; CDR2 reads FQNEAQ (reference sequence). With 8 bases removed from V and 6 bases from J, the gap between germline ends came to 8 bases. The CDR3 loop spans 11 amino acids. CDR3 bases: TGTGCCAGCGATAGGGGCAATGAGCAGTTCTTC. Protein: CASDRGNEQFF.

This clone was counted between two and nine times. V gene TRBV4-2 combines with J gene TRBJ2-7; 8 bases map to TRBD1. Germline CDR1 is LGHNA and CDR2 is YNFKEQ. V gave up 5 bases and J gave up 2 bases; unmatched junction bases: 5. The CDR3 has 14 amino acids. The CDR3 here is CASSLGQVTYEQYF. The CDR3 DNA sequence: TGTGCCAGCAGCTTGGGACAGGTAACCTACGAGCAGTACTTC.

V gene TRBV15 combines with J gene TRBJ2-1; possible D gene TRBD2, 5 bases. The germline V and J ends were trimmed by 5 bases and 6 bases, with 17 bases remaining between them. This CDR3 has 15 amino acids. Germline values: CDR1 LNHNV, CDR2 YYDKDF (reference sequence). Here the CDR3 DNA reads TGTGCCACCAGCCAACGGACTCACGCGGGCAATGAGCAGTTCTTC. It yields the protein CATSQRTHAGNEQFF.

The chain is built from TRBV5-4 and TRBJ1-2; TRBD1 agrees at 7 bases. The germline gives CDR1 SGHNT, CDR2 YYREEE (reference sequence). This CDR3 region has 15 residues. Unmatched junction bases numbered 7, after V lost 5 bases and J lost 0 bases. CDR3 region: CASRQQGGANYGYTF. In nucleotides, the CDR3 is TGTGCCAGCAGACAGCAGGGGGGAGCTAACTATGGCTACACCTTC.